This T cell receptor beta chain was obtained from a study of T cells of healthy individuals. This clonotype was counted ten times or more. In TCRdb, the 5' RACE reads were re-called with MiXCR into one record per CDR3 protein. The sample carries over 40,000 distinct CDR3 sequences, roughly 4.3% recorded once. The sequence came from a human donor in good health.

CDR3 sequence (DNA): TGTGCCAGCAGCCTAGTACTAGCTGATGAGCAGTTCTTC. As protein: CASSLVLADEQFF. V gene TRBV7-2 combines with J gene TRBJ2-1; possible D gene TRBD2, 6 bases. The CDR3 has 13 amino acids. Trimming removed 5 bases from V and 8 bases from J, with 13 bases in between. In germline, CDR1 is SGHTA, CDR2 FQGNSA. The full variable domain, with the rest looked up from reference TRBV7-2 and TRBJ2-1, is GAGVSQSPSNKVTEKGKDVELRCDPISGHTALYWYRQSLGQGLEFLIYFQGNSAPDKSGLPSDRFSAERTGGSVSTLTIQRTQQEDSAVYLCASSLVLADEQFFGPGTRLTVL.